The 14 T cell receptor beta chains listed next were all sequenced from one sample in a study of beta chain features in type 1 diabetes. No antigen has been identified for these receptors. Of the isolated RNA, all was reverse transcribed, and so the sequenced material was expressed TCRB transcripts. Profiled with immunoSEQ multiplex PCR; TCRdb holds only in-frame clones, not every one. Among a few hundred thousand clones listed, 24% were seen once. The study's findings and limits: Significant though moderate, a shortening of TCRB CDR3s appeared in all four CD4+ subsets of Type 1 diabetes patients.

Sequencing used naive CD4+ T cells from blood. The receptors derive from a woman aged 25 to 39 with type 1 diabetes.

This clone was observed a few times. As DNA, the CDR3 is TGTGCCAGCAGCTCGGGGGCTAGCGGGAGGGCCCTCCAGTACTTC. As protein: CASSSGASGRALQYF. The J gene is TRBJ2-4, the V gene TRBV7-3, with 12 positions matching TRBD2. The CDR3 runs to 15 residues. Germline CDR1 reads SGHTA; CDR2 reads FQGTGA. J gave up 13 bases and V 4 bases, and 11 bases lay outside the gene matches. The variable domain in full, with the rest retrieved from reference TRBV7-3 and TRBJ2-4, is GAGVSQTPSNKVTEKGKYVELRCDPISGHTALYWYRQSLGQGPEFLIYFQGTGAADDSGLPNDRFFAVRPEGSVSTLKIQRTERGDSAVYLCASSSGASGRALQYFGAGTRLSVL.

This chain connects TRBV5-4 to TRBJ1-2, with TRBD1 matching 8 bases. V was clipped by 0 bases and J by 0 bases; unmatched bases: 1. Germline V gives CDR1 SGHNT, CDR2 YYREEE (reference sequence). The CDR3 runs 15 residues. The CDR3 sequence is CASSLAGQANYGYTF. In DNA form, the CDR3 reads TGTGCCAGCAGCTTGGCGGGACAGGCTAACTATGGCTACACCTTC.

The chain carries TRBV28 and TRBJ2-5, with TRBD2 matching 11 bases. Unmatched junction bases numbered 7, after V lost 6 bases and J lost 1 base. CDR1 is MDHEN and CDR2 is SYDVKM in the germline V gene. The CDR3 consists of 16 residues. CDR3 DNA: TGTGCCAGCAGCCAAGCGACTAGCGGGATCCAAGAGACCCAGTACTTC. Translation gives CASSQATSGIQETQYF.

The chain combines TRBV30 with TRBJ1-2; D gene uncertain. Trimming took off 1 base at V and 3 bases at J, with 6 bases between the two ends. There are 12 residues in the CDR3. Germline CDR1 GTSNPN, CDR2 SVGIG (reference sequence). The CDR3 is CAWSGAYYGYTF. DNA for the CDR3: TGTGCCTGGAGTGGGGCCTACTATGGCTACACCTTC.

The sample holds one count of this clone. The chain joins TRBV6-5 to TRBJ1-5, with TRBD1 as a possible D gene (6 bases). The V end lost 5 bases, the J end lost 4 bases, and 9 bases lay between the germline ends. The germline V gene encodes CDR1 MNHEY and CDR2 SVGAGI. The CDR3 has 13 amino acids. The CDR3 reads CASSTDRNQPQHF. DNA of the CDR3: TGTGCCAGCAGTACAGACAGGAATCAGCCCCAGCATTTT.

This clone has more than one count but fewer than ten. This chain connects TRBV30 to TRBJ1-1; D not resolved. This CDR3 has 13 amino acids. The germline V and J ends were trimmed by 3 bases and 1 base, with 9 bases remaining between them. Germline assignment: CDR1 GTSNPN and CDR2 SVGIG (reference sequence). The DNA of the CDR3 is TGTGCCTGGAGCGCACTAGAGAACACTGAAGCTTTCTTT. It specifies CAWSALENTEAFF.

The genes are TRBV5-1 and TRBJ2-5; the match to TRBD2 covers 11 bases. J lost 4 bases, V lost 3 bases, and 5 bases had no gene match. The CDR3 covers 15 residues. Germline loops: CDR1 SGHRS, CDR2 YFSETQ. CDR3 DNA sequence: TGCGCCAGCAGCTCTAGCGGGAGGACGCCAGAGACCCAGTACTTC. Protein sequence: CASSSSGRTPETQYF.

The rearrangement links TRBV7-3 to TRBJ1-2; TRBD1 is a possible D gene (5 bases). The germline CDR1 and CDR2 sequences are SGHTA and FQGTGA. There are 13 residues in the CDR3. V lost 2 bases to trimming and J lost 4 bases, with 8 bases between them. The CDR3 DNA reads as TGTGCCAGCAGCTTATCGGGGGGCTATGGCTACACCTTC. This encodes CASSLSGGYGYTF.

The sample holds a few counts of this clone. The chain recombines TRBV6-5 with TRBJ2-7; D perhaps matches TRBD2 (6 bases). Germline V CDR1 and CDR2: MNHEY, SVGAGI. The CDR3 is made up of 13 amino acids. V gave up 8 bases and J gave up 7 bases, with 18 bases separating them. CDR3 coding DNA: TGTGCCAGCCGCGGCCTACTAGCTCGAGAGCAGTACTTC. Translated, it gives CASRGLLAREQYF.

This clone appeared a few times. V and J are TRBV4-1 and TRBJ2-7, with D maybe TRBD1 (6 bases). The CDR3 consists of 14 residues. Germline values: CDR1 MGHRA, CDR2 YSYEKL. V was pared by 3 bases and J by 1 base, with 10 bases between. The CDR3 nucleotides are TGCGCCAGCAGCCATCCGGACAGATCCTACGAGCAGTACTTC. It is translated as CASSHPDRSYEQYF.

This clone was detected only a few times. The chain couples TRBV7-9 to TRBJ2-3; 11 nucleotides match TRBD2. The CDR3 covers 18 residues. Germline values: CDR1 SEHNR, CDR2 FQNEAQ (reference sequence). V trimming: 2 bases; J trimming: 5 bases; junction bases outside the gene matches: 12. In DNA form, the CDR3 reads TGTGCCAGCAGCTTACTGCCTATAGCGGGAGGGCGAGGAGATACGCAGTATTTT. Translated, it gives CASSLLPIAGGRGDTQYF.

V and J are TRBV25-1 and TRBJ2-6, with a possible D match to TRBD1 (6 bases). V gave up 2 bases and J gave up 0 bases, with 14 bases separating them. Germline lookup yields CDR1 MGHDK and CDR2 SYGVNS. CDR3 length: 18 amino acids. The CDR3 loop reads CASSEIGQHFSGANVLTF. As DNA, the CDR3 is TGTGCCAGCAGTGAAATTGGACAGCACTTCTCTGGGGCCAACGTCCTGACTTTC.

CDR3 sequence: CASSQGYQPQHF. DNA of the CDR3: TGTGCCAGCAGCCAGGGATATCAGCCCCAGCATTTT. The chain has TRBV7-9 and TRBJ1-5; maybe TRBD1 (5 bases). Trimming cost V 5 bases and J 5 bases, with 7 bases left between them. The CDR3 consists of 12 residues. Germline V gives CDR1 SEHNR, CDR2 FQNEAQ (reference sequence).

This clone was detected only a few times. J is TRBJ2-7 and V is TRBV7-2, with D perhaps matching TRBD2 (6 bases). The germline V gene encodes CDR1 SGHTA and CDR2 FQGNSA. This CDR3 contains 12 residues. V was shortened by 4 bases and J by 6 bases, with 10 bases between the two germline ends. The CDR3: CASSSLAPEQYF. The CDR3, as DNA: TGTGCCAGCAGCTCACTAGCTCCCGAGCAGTACTTC.